A selection of T cell receptor beta chains follows, all from one sample in a study of cytomegalovirus exposure and HLA in healthy donors. The protocol was immunoSEQ multiplex PCR, while the TCRdb copy is restricted to in-frame clones and leaves out a portion. This sample has 130,000 to 150,000 clones, with around 74% found just once. The sequenced sample consisted of PBMCs. The receptors shown here come from a man aged 18 to 29 in good health and CMV-seropositive. Each CDR3 is given without its conserved first and last residue.

CDR3 protein: ASSYWTLSNSPLH
V gene: TRBV6-5
J gene: TRBJ1-6
CDR3 length: 13

CDR3 protein: AISEQGLAGGETQY
V gene: TRBV10-3
J gene: TRBJ2-5
CDR3 length: 14

CDR3 protein: ASGLRGSYEQY
V gene: TRBV5-1
J gene: TRBJ2-7
CDR3 length: 11

CDR3 protein: ASSEGRGDYNEQF
V gene: TRBV2
J gene: TRBJ2-1
CDR3 length: 13

CDR3 protein: ASSIAGLPNYGYT
V gene: TRBV19
J gene: TRBJ1-2
CDR3 length: 13

CDR3 protein: ASSGWQGGYSNQPQH
V gene: TRBV19
J gene: TRBJ1-5
CDR3 length: 15

CDR3 protein: ASSTGRAGGTDTQY
V gene: TRBV7-7
J gene: TRBJ2-3
CDR3 length: 14

CDR3 protein: ASSLSLHRGQF
V gene: TRBV27
J gene: TRBJ2-1
CDR3 length: 11

CDR3 protein: ATRPWGQDNEQF
V gene: TRBV10-3
J gene: TRBJ2-1
CDR3 length: 12

CDR3 protein: ASSFRLASSYEQY
V gene: TRBV11-2
J gene: TRBJ2-7
CDR3 length: 13

CDR3 protein: ASSRTGQETQY
V gene: TRBV9
J gene: TRBJ2-5
CDR3 length: 11

CDR3 protein: ASSLISGGQPQH
V gene: TRBV4-1
J gene: TRBJ1-5
CDR3 length: 12

CDR3 protein: ASGWDRGSTDTQY
V gene: TRBV2
J gene: TRBJ2-3
CDR3 length: 13

CDR3 protein: ASSYSEITEAF
V gene: TRBV6-5
J gene: TRBJ1-1
CDR3 length: 11

CDR3 protein: ASSEYTGWVAF
V gene: TRBV25-1
J gene: TRBJ1-1
CDR3 length: 11

CDR3 protein: AWSTGVLNYGYT
V gene: TRBV30
J gene: TRBJ1-2
CDR3 length: 12

CDR3 protein: ASRQQTEKLF
V gene: TRBV18
J gene: TRBJ1-4
CDR3 length: 10

CDR3 protein: ASSRSYEQY
V gene: TRBV2
J gene: TRBJ2-7
CDR3 length: 9

CDR3 protein: ASRAGGAPDTQY
V gene: TRBV2
J gene: TRBJ2-3
CDR3 length: 12

CDR3 protein: SVNPADTQY
V gene: TRBV29-1
J gene: TRBJ2-3
CDR3 length: 9

CDR3 protein: ASSPGRGYGYT
V gene: TRBV7-8
J gene: TRBJ1-2
CDR3 length: 11

CDR3 protein: ASSDPGGPNEQF
V gene: TRBV25-1
J gene: TRBJ2-1
CDR3 length: 12

CDR3 protein: ASSPPGASGNTIY
V gene: TRBV6-5
J gene: TRBJ1-3
CDR3 length: 13

CDR3 protein: ASSSRQGPNEKLF
V gene: TRBV7-9
J gene: TRBJ1-4
CDR3 length: 13

CDR3 protein: ASHLIGDNSPLH
V gene: TRBV19
J gene: TRBJ1-6
CDR3 length: 12

CDR3 protein: ASSQGGGGSTDTQY
V gene: TRBV4-2
J gene: TRBJ2-3
CDR3 length: 14

CDR3 protein: ASSVRGRPTNYGYT
V gene: TRBV19
J gene: TRBJ1-2
CDR3 length: 14

CDR3 protein: SMRNSGNTIY
V gene: TRBV29-1
J gene: TRBJ1-3
CDR3 length: 10

CDR3 protein: ASSFGVGNQPQH
V gene: TRBV27
J gene: TRBJ1-5
CDR3 length: 12

CDR3 protein: ATSRDRGASGNTIY
V gene: TRBV15
J gene: TRBJ1-3
CDR3 length: 14

CDR3 protein: ASSQATGEDGYT
V gene: TRBV4-2
J gene: TRBJ1-2
CDR3 length: 12

CDR3 protein: ASSLGALAKNIQY
V gene: TRBV6-5
J gene: TRBJ2-4
CDR3 length: 13

CDR3 protein: ASSQDRGNTEAF
V gene: TRBV5-1
J gene: TRBJ1-1
CDR3 length: 12

CDR3 protein: ATGEGYEQY
V gene: TRBV6-6
J gene: TRBJ2-7
CDR3 length: 9

CDR3 protein: ASSLGTGGSYEQY
V gene: TRBV7-7
J gene: -
CDR3 length: 13

CDR3 protein: ASSWTSGSTDTQY
V gene: TRBV27
J gene: TRBJ2-3
CDR3 length: 13

CDR3 protein: ASTQGGSGNTIY
V gene: TRBV9
J gene: TRBJ1-3
CDR3 length: 12

CDR3 protein: ASLTLSTDTQY
V gene: TRBV2
J gene: TRBJ2-3
CDR3 length: 11

CDR3 protein: ASSGRLVYNEQF
V gene: TRBV19
J gene: TRBJ2-1
CDR3 length: 12

CDR3 protein: SVEDNGGGTVFSTDTQY
V gene: TRBV29-1
J gene: TRBJ2-3
CDR3 length: 17

CDR3 protein: ASSSTWGPNEQF
V gene: TRBV7-2
J gene: TRBJ2-1
CDR3 length: 12

CDR3 protein: ASSSRTSGSYEQY
V gene: TRBV7-8
J gene: TRBJ2-7
CDR3 length: 13

CDR3 protein: ASSLSVGLTEAF
V gene: TRBV28
J gene: TRBJ1-1
CDR3 length: 12

CDR3 protein: ASSLNRGWEQF
V gene: TRBV7-2
J gene: TRBJ2-1
CDR3 length: 11

CDR3 protein: ASSSQVPSNQPQH
V gene: TRBV6-5
J gene: TRBJ1-5
CDR3 length: 13

CDR3 protein: ASSAQVGTDTQY
V gene: TRBV10-1
J gene: TRBJ2-3
CDR3 length: 12

CDR3 protein: ASSPQAGGRIEQY
V gene: TRBV4-2
J gene: TRBJ2-7
CDR3 length: 13

CDR3 protein: ASSFFVGGGTEAF
V gene: TRBV28
J gene: TRBJ1-1
CDR3 length: 13

CDR3 protein: ASRQLQGGMNTEAF
V gene: TRBV4-1
J gene: TRBJ1-1
CDR3 length: 14

CDR3 protein: SVRGEGDNEQF
V gene: TRBV29-1
J gene: TRBJ2-1
CDR3 length: 11

CDR3 protein: SVMARVMGEQY
V gene: TRBV29-1
J gene: TRBJ2-7
CDR3 length: 11

CDR3 protein: ASSYRVAGEETQY
V gene: TRBV6-6
J gene: TRBJ2-5
CDR3 length: 13

CDR3 protein: ASSQGGGLGETQY
V gene: TRBV4-1
J gene: TRBJ2-5
CDR3 length: 13

CDR3 protein: ASSQVGGSYEQY
V gene: TRBV4-2
J gene: TRBJ2-7
CDR3 length: 12

CDR3 protein: ASTLKGEILSYEQY
V gene: TRBV2
J gene: TRBJ2-7
CDR3 length: 14

CDR3 protein: AWSVQAGGGYT
V gene: TRBV30
J gene: TRBJ1-2
CDR3 length: 11

CDR3 protein: ASSLRQTRNYGYT
V gene: TRBV9
J gene: TRBJ1-2
CDR3 length: 13